This T cell receptor beta chain comes out of a study of blood T cell repertoires in COVID-19. Germline V gene lookup returns CDR1 KGHSH and CDR2 LQKENI. CDR3 length equals 15 residues. With V trimmed by 2 bases and J by 5 bases, 8 bases remained unmatched. Assay: immunoSEQ multiplex PCR; the TCRdb copy retains only in-frame clones and omits some. The table has 450,000 or so clones, 85% to 90% seen once. V is TRBV18 and J is TRBJ2-5; 7 bases map to TRBD2. Sequencing was performed on peripheral blood. The receptor was isolated from a man aged 18 to 29 with COVID-19, enrolled during active disease. CDR3 coding DNA: TGTGCCAGCTCACCATTTACTAGCGAGACGGAGACCCAGTACTTC. Encoded protein: CASSPFTSETETQYF.